The rows below give T cell receptor beta chains drawn from one sample of a study of CD8+ T cells in alopecia areata. The method was immunoSEQ multiplex PCR; TCRdb's version includes in-frame clones alone and lacks a portion of them. The sample has 180,000 or so clones, about 53% seen once. Sequenced material: CD8+ T cells sorted from blood, taken at week 24, from a patient treated with tofacitinib. The receptors stem from a human donor with alopecia areata. Each CDR3 is given with its conserved first and last residue. The order of the fields is J gene, clone size, D gene, V gene, CDR3 length, CDR3 protein, CDR3 DNA. The D gene is left open where the match is weak. Size tells how often a clone was seen (once, few, many) or the class of an expanded clone, and some rows leave it out.

TRBJ2-7 NA NA TRBV20-1 11 CSATSEYEQYF TGCAGTGCTACTAGCGAATACGAGCAGTACTTC
TRBJ2-2 NA NA TRBV7-9 14 CASRGALNTGELFF TGTGCCAGCCGTGGGGCCCTAAACACCGGGGAGCTGTTTTTT
TRBJ1-4 NA NA TRBV13 12 CASSLAGEKLFF TGTGCCAGCAGCTTAGCGGGTGAAAAACTGTTTTTT
TRBJ1-2 NA NA TRBV6-1 14 CASSEYRGQDGYTF TGTGCCAGCAGTGAATATCGAGGGCAGGATGGCTACACCTTC
TRBJ2-1 NA NA TRBV11-1 16 CASSFLATGVHNEQFF TGTGCCAGCAGCTTTTTGGCAACTGGTGTTCACAATGAGCAGTTCTTC
TRBJ2-3 NA NA TRBV2 14 CASSEYGTADTQYF TGTGCCAGCAGTGAATATGGGACTGCAGATACGCAGTATTTT
TRBJ2-3 few NA TRBV9 13 CASSVFFTDTQYF TGTGCCAGCAGCGTATTCTTCACAGATACGCAGTATTTT
TRBJ1-5 NA NA TRBV13 17 CASSLGLGVDSNQPQHF TGTGCCAGCAGCTTAGGGCTGGGGGTAGATAGCAATCAGCCCCAGCATTTT
TRBJ2-7 NA TRBD2 TRBV12-5 16 CASGSYSGGNSYEQYF TGTGCTAGTGGTTCATATAGCGGGGGGAATTCCTACGAGCAGTACTTC
TRBJ1-5 NA NA TRBV7-8 12 CASSYSNQPQHF TGTGCCAGCAGTTATAGCAATCAGCCCCAGCATTTT
TRBJ2-7 NA NA TRBV4-1 14 CASSQDGRGYEQYF TGCGCCAGCAGCCAAGATGGCAGGGGTTACGAGCAGTACTTC
TRBJ2-2 few NA TRBV10-2 13 CASRGANTGELFF TGCGCCAGCAGGGGCGCGAACACCGGGGAGCTGTTTTTT
TRBJ1-1 few TRBD1 TRBV5-1 14 CASSLEIGQDEAFF TGCGCCAGCAGCTTGGAAATTGGACAGGATGAAGCTTTCTTT
TRBJ2-1 once NA TRBV9 13 CASSPGFGNEQFF TGTGCCAGCAGCCCAGGGTTTGGGAATGAGCAGTTCTTC
TRBJ1-2 NA NA TRBV2 14 CASSLGRNNYGYTF TGTGCCAGCAGTTTGGGACGGAATAACTATGGCTACACCTTC
TRBJ1-1 few NA TRBV13 14 CASSSIQGNTEAFF TGTGCCAGCAGCTCCATTCAGGGAAACACTGAAGCTTTCTTT
TRBJ2-2 NA NA TRBV30 14 CAWSWGSNTGELFF TGTGCCTGGAGCTGGGGTTCGAACACCGGGGAGCTGTTTTTT
TRBJ2-1 NA NA TRBV6-5 16 CASSYSTRGPYNEQFF TGTGCCAGCAGTTACTCGACGCGGGGGCCTTACAATGAGCAGTTCTTC
TRBJ1-2 once TRBD1 TRBV30 15 CAWSVGPGTGVIYTF TGTGCCTGGAGTGTAGGCCCCGGGACAGGGGTTATCTACACCTTC
TRBJ2-1 few TRBD1 TRBV10-3 13 CAISVSGGNEQFF TGTGCCATCAGTGTGTCAGGGGGCAATGAGCAGTTCTTC
TRBJ2-2 NA NA TRBV30 11 CAWSVVGELFF TGTGCCTGGAGTGTGGTCGGGGAGCTGTTTTTT
TRBJ2-7 NA TRBD1 TRBV5-4 12 CASRKGGHEQYF TGCGCCAGCAGAAAAGGGGGCCACGAGCAGTACTTC
TRBJ2-7 NA NA TRBV25-1 13 CASSGGASYEQYF TGTGCCAGCAGTGGGGGGGCTTCCTACGAGCAGTACTTC
TRBJ2-1 NA NA TRBV6-6 14 CASSYQGVYNEQFF TGTGCCAGCAGTTATCAGGGAGTATACAATGAGCAGTTCTTC
TRBJ2-7 few TRBD1 TRBV30 13 CAWSQGTGAEQYF TGTGCCTGGAGTCAGGGGACAGGGGCCGAGCAGTACTTC
TRBJ2-7 NA NA TRBV7-2 12 CAIQGETNEQYF TGTGCCATACAGGGAGAAACTAACGAGCAGTACTTC
TRBJ2-5 few NA TRBV13 13 CASSLAGLETQYF TGTGCCAGCAGCTTAGCTGGGTTGGAGACCCAGTACTTC
TRBJ2-1 few TRBD1 TRBV15 14 CATSTTTGWIEQFF TGTGCCACCAGTACGACGACAGGGTGGATTGAGCAGTTCTTC